This T cell receptor beta chain was profiled in a study of T cells in Graves' hyperthyroidism and ophthalmopathy. Study context: Before treatment of any kind, peripheral blood was taken at initial diagnosis.

Researchers amplified the TCR beta CDR3 regions from RNA transcripts. The TCR CDR3 first-round RT-PCR relied on the HTBI primer set. TCRdb reprocessed the multiplex PCR reads with MiXCR, giving one entry per CDR3 protein. The table records some 380,000 distinct CDR3 sequences, about 14% of them present only once. The ends were cut back, 8 bases at V and 4 bases at J, with 17 bases in the middle. Germline lookup yields CDR1 SGHNT and CDR2 YENEEA. The CDR3 contains 14 residues. This clonotype was detected many times. Sequenced material: blood. The TCR comes from a man aged 25-45 years with Graves' hyperthyroidism that later progressed to Graves' ophthalmopathy. The V gene is TRBV11-3, the J gene TRBJ2-5; maybe TRBD2 (6 bases). Written as DNA, the CDR3 is TGTGCCAGCCGCAGGCGACTAGTAGGAGAGACCCAGTACTTC. Its protein product is CASRRRLVGETQYF.